Shown below are 20 T cell receptor beta chains from a single sample sequenced in a study of T cells after yellow fever vaccination. TCRdb ran MiXCR on the 5' RACE reads and lists one entry per CDR3 protein. The table lists about 430,000 distinct CDR3 sequences, approximately 19% of them singletons. This specimen consisted of PBMCs, obtained before the yellow fever booster vaccination. These TCRs come from a man aged 18 to 35 who received the YFV17D yellow fever vaccine.

This clonotype was observed a few times. This chain joins TRBV20-1 and TRBJ1-5; D remains ambiguous. V was pared by 0 bases and J by 9 bases, with 15 bases between. Germline-derived CDR1 and CDR2 are DFQATT and SNEGSKA (reference sequence). This CDR3 region has 14 residues. The CDR3 bases are TGCAGTGCTAGAGATCGTACGGTCCAAGGGCCCCAGCATTTT. Translated: CSARDRTVQGPQHF.

The CDR3 sequence: CASSLSSSGGTEQFF. CDR3 coding DNA: TGTGCCAGCAGCTTAAGCTCTAGCGGAGGAACAGAGCAGTTCTTC. The chain is built from TRBV7-3 and TRBJ2-1; 7 bases fit TRBD2. V was clipped by 1 base and J by 10 bases; unmatched bases: 10. Germline V gives CDR1 SGHTA, CDR2 FQGTGA. The CDR3 is 15 amino acids.

On this clonotype itself: A read error may be the cause here, since a much bigger clone is one base away. The chain carries TRBV20-1 and TRBJ2-3, with 7 nucleotides matching TRBD2. CDR1 is DFQATT and CDR2 is SNEGSKA in the germline V gene (reference sequence). V shed 7 bases and J 2 bases; nucleotides not matched to a gene: 12. CDR3 length: 15 amino acids. CDR3 sequence: CSVDYGGSFTDTQYF. The CDR3 nucleotides are TGCAGTGTCGACTACGGCGGGAGTTTCACAGATACGCAGTATTTT.

The rearrangement uses TRBV6-6 and TRBJ1-5; maybe TRBD1 (6 bases). The CDR3 length is 12 residues. The V end was cut by 2 bases, the J end by 11 bases, with 10 bases between. In germline, CDR1 is MNHNY, CDR2 SVGAGI (reference sequence). Here the CDR3 reads CASSYDRTTQHF. In nucleotides, the CDR3 is TGTGCCAGCAGTTACGACAGGACGACCCAGCATTTT.

This clonotype was detected a few times. This chain uses TRBV6-2 or TRBV6-3 with TRBJ2-7, with D unresolved. Germline-derived CDR1 and CDR2 are MNHEY and SVGEGT. The CDR3 has 13 residues. Trimming stripped 2 bases from V and 0 bases from J, with 5 bases between. CDR3 residues: CASSYTLSYEQYV. DNA for the CDR3: TGTGCCAGCAGTTACACCCTCTCCTACGAGCAGTACGTC.

This clonotype appeared once. The genes are TRBV6-1 and TRBJ1-4; 7 nucleotides line up with TRBD1. The germline CDR1 and CDR2 sequences are MNHNS and SASEGT. The CDR3 extends over 11 amino acids. The ends lost 5 bases at V and 12 bases at J; junction bases unmatched: 3. CDR3 residues: CASSWDSQLFF. For the CDR3, the DNA is TGTGCCAGCAGTTGGGACAGTCAACTGTTTTTT.

This clonotype occurred a few times. The chain combines TRBV6-5 with TRBJ2-3; D is perhaps TRBD2 (7 bases). This CDR3 spans 16 amino acids. V lost 2 bases, J lost 7 bases, and 19 bases lay in between. Germline CDR1 is MNHEY and CDR2 is SVGAGI. The CDR3 is CASSYEGGGLDHTQYF. DNA for the CDR3: TGTGCCAGCAGTTACGAGGGGGGGGGCTTGGACCATACGCAGTATTTT.

A few counts support this clonotype. The V call is TRBV29-1, the J call TRBJ1-5; unclear D gene. With 4 bases removed from V and 3 bases from J, the gap between germline ends came to 7 bases. Per the germline V gene, CDR1 is SQVTM and CDR2 is ANQGSEA. The CDR3 is 12 amino acids. CDR3 DNA sequence: TGCAGCGTTGGAGAGTTCAATCAGCCCCAGCATTTT. Translated: CSVGEFNQPQHF.

V and J are TRBV6-6 and TRBJ2-7; 9 positions match TRBD1. V was pared by 0 bases and J by 6 bases, with 0 bases of the junction left unmatched. The CDR3 has 13 amino acids. Germline loops: CDR1 MNHNY, CDR2 SVGAGI (reference sequence). The CDR3 loop is CASSYSDRGEQYV. As DNA, the CDR3 is TGTGCCAGCAGTTACTCGGACAGGGGCGAGCAGTACGTC.

The J gene is TRBJ2-7, the V gene TRBV6-1; 11 positions agree with TRBD1. This CDR3 has 14 residues. Germline CDR1 MNHNS, CDR2 SASEGT. V lost 4 bases and J lost 5; bases outside the gene matches: 4. The DNA for the CDR3 is TGTGCCAGCAGTGGCGGACAGGGGGCGGACGAGCAGTACGTC. Protein: CASSGGQGADEQYV.

This clonotype was observed a single time. This chain links TRBV5-6 with TRBJ1-4; D is perhaps TRBD1 (6 bases). Germline loops: CDR1 SGHDT, CDR2 YYEEEE. V lost 4 bases to trimming and J lost 12 bases, with 22 bases between them. This CDR3 comprises 15 residues. The CDR3 spells CASSPRWDMEGQLFF. The CDR3 DNA reads as TGTGCCAGCAGCCCCCGGTGGGACATGGAGGGGCAACTGTTTTTT.

This clonotype turned up a few times. The rearrangement links TRBV20-1 to TRBJ2-7; 11 bases are a match to TRBD2. CDR3 length: 15 amino acids. CDR1 is DFQATT and CDR2 is SNEGSKA in the germline V gene (reference sequence). The V segment lost 2 bases and the J segment 0 bases; nucleotides outside the gene matches: 3. The CDR3, as DNA: TGCAGTGCTAGACCCGGGACTAGCGGCTCCTACGAGCAGTACTTC. This codes for CSARPGTSGSYEQYF.

V is TRBV25-1 and J is TRBJ2-2, with D unclear. CDR1 is MGHDK and CDR2 is SYGVNS in the germline V gene. The CDR3 runs 12 residues. Trimming cost V 9 bases and J 1 base, with 6 bases left between them. The CDR3 sequence: CARVLNTGELFF. DNA for the CDR3: TGTGCCAGAGTTTTGAACACCGGGGAGCTGTTTTTT. Filled out from reference TRBV25-1 and TRBJ2-2, the complete variable domain reads EADIYQTPRYLVIGTGKKITLECSQTMGHDKMYWYQQDPGMELHLIHYSYGVNSTEKGDLSSESTVSRIRTEHFPLTLESARPSHTSQYLCARVLNTGELFFGEGSRLTVL.

This clonotype came up a few times. This chain uses TRBV3-1 with TRBJ2-4, with 8 bases identical to TRBD1. In germline, CDR1 is LGHDT, CDR2 YNNKEL (reference sequence). V lost 4 bases and J lost 6; bases outside the gene matches: 11. This CDR3 has 16 amino acids. CDR3 loop: CASSRGIGQGGNIQYF. CDR3 DNA: TGTGCCAGCAGCCGGGGGATTGGACAGGGCGGAAACATTCAGTACTTC.

This clonotype has more than one count but fewer than ten. The CDR3: CASSLNIQNQPQHF. The DNA of the CDR3 is TGTGCCAGCAGTTTAAACATCCAAAATCAGCCCCAGCATTTT. The gene calls are TRBV12-3 or TRBV12-4 and TRBJ1-5; D gene ambiguous. The V gene lost 2 bases and the J gene lost 4 bases, with 9 bases spanning the gap. The CDR3 loop spans 14 amino acids.

In its sample, this clonotype was seen many times. The chain combines TRBV4-3 with TRBJ1-1; the match to TRBD1 covers 8 bases. V dropped 0 bases and J dropped 8; count of bases not matched to a gene: 8. Germline values: CDR1 LGHNA, CDR2 YSLEER. This CDR3 comprises 15 residues. The CDR3 loop reads CASSQDRWQGAEAFF. The CDR3 coding sequence is TGCGCCAGCAGCCAAGATCGATGGCAGGGGGCGGAAGCTTTCTTT.

The rearrangement uses TRBV5-1 and TRBJ1-1; TRBD1 is a possible D gene (5 bases). Trimming stripped 0 bases from V and 3 bases from J, with 9 bases between. CDR1 is SGHRS, CDR2 YFSETQ, per germline. This CDR3 contains 14 residues. The CDR3 region has the DNA TGCGCCAGCAGCTTGGCCCAGGGTTACACTGAAGCTTTCTTT. Amino acids: CASSLAQGYTEAFF.

CDR3 in amino acids: CASSQEVRGGSITQYF. DNA for the CDR3: TGTGCCAGCAGCCAAGAGGTACGGGGGGGAAGTATTACCCAGTACTTC. The rearrangement joins TRBV4-2 to TRBJ2-5, with TRBD2 identical over 8 bases. Trimming at V came to 0 bases and at J to 8 bases, leaving 11 bases not matched to a gene. The CDR3 loop spans 16 amino acids. Germline V lookup: CDR1 LGHNA, CDR2 YNFKEQ.

This clonotype was found a few times. The J gene is TRBJ2-5, the V gene TRBV6-5; 9 positions match TRBD2. The CDR3 runs 15 residues. Germline V CDR1 and CDR2: MNHEY, SVGAGI. V gave up 4 bases and J gave up 5 bases; unmatched junction bases: 8. This chain's CDR3 is CASSSGSGGRETQYF. For the CDR3, the DNA is TGTGCCAGCAGTTCCGGTAGCGGGGGTCGGGAGACCCAGTACTTC.

The V and J genes are TRBV9 and TRBJ1-6, with a tentative D call TRBD1 (6 bases). The V end was cut by 0 bases, the J end by 6 bases, with 16 bases between. The germline gives CDR1 SGDLS, CDR2 YYNGEE. The length of the CDR3 is 17 residues. The CDR3 sequence is CASSVEFWQGPNSPLHF. CDR3 coding DNA: TGTGCCAGCAGCGTAGAGTTCTGGCAGGGGCCTAATTCACCCCTCCACTTT.